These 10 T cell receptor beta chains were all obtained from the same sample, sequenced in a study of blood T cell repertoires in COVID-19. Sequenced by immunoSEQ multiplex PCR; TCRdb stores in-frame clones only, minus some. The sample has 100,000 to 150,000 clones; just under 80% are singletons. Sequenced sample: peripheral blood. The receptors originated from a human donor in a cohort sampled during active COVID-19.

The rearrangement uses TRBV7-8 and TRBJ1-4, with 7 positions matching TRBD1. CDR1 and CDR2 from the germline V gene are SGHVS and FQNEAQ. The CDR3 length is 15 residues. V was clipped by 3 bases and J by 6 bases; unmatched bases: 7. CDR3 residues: CASSFVSQGDEKLFF. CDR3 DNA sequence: TGTGCCAGCAGCTTTGTGAGTCAGGGGGATGAAAAACTGTTTTTT.

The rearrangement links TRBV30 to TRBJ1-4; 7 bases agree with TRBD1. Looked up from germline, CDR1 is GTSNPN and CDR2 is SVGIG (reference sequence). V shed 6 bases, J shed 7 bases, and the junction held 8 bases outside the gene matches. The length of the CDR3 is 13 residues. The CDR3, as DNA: TGTGCCTGTTCGACAGGGCTCGGTGAAAAACTGTTTTTT. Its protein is CACSTGLGEKLFF.

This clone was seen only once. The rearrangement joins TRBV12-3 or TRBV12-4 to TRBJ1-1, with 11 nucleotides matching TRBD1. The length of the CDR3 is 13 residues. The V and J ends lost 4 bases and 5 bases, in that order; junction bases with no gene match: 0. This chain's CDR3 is CASSWDRGTEAFF. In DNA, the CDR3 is TGTGCCAGCAGTTGGGACAGGGGGACTGAAGCTTTCTTT.

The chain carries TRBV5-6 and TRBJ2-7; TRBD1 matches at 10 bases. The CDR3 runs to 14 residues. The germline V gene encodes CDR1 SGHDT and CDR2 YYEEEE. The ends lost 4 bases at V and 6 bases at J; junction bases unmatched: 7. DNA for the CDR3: TGTGCCAGCAGCGGTATCGGGACAGGGGTCGAGCAGTACTTC. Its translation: CASSGIGTGVEQYF.

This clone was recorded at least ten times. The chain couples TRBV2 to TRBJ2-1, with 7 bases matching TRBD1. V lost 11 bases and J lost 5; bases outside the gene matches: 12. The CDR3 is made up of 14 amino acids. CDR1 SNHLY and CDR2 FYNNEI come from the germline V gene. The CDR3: CACQQGRVDNEQFF. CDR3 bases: TGTGCCTGCCAACAGGGGAGAGTGGACAATGAGCAGTTCTTC.

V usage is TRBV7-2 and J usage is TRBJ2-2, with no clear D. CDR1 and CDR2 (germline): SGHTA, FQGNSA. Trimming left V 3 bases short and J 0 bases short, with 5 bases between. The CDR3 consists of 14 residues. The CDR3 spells CASSFFSNTGELFF. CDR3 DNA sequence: TGTGCCAGCAGCTTCTTCTCGAACACCGGGGAGCTGTTTTTT.

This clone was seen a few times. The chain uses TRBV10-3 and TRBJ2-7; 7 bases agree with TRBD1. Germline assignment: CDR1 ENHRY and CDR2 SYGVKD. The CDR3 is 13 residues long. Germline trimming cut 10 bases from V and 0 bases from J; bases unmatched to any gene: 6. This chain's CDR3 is CATTQGSSYEQYF. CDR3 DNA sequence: TGTGCCACCACACAGGGGAGCTCCTACGAGCAGTACTTC.

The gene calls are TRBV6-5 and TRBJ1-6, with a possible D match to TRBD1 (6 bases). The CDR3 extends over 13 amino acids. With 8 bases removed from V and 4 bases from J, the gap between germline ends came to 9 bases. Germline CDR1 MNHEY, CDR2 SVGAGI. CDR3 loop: CASRGQYNSPLHF. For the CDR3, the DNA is TGTGCCAGCCGGGGACAATATAATTCACCCCTCCACTTT.

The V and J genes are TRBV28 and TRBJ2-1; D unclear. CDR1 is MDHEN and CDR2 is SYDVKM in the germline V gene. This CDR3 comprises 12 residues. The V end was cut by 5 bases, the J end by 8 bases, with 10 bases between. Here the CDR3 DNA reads TGTGCCAGCAGTCTACTGTTCTATGAGCAGTTCTTC. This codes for CASSLLFYEQFF.

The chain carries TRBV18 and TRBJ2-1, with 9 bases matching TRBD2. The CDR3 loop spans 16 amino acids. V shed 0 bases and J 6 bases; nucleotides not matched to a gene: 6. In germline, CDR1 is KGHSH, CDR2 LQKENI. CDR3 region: CASSPPGGTSSNEQFF. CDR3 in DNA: TGTGCCAGCTCACCACCAGGGGGGACTAGCTCCAATGAGCAGTTCTTC.